This T cell receptor (beta chain) was sequenced for a study of T cell responses to AZD1222 COVID-19 vaccine. Method: immunoSEQ multiplex PCR; TCRdb's copy keeps in-frame clones and lacks some. The table has about 150,000 clones, approximately 87% seen once. The CDR3 is 12 amino acids. Trimming removed 4 bases at V and 2 bases at J, with 3 bases between. Looked up from germline, CDR1 is SNHLY and CDR2 is FYNNEI. In its sample, this clone was seen once. What it binds is not known. Notes on the study in general: No day 14 peak samples; only post-peak repertoires were characterized.

The clonotype originates from an adult in good health. This chain links TRBV2 with TRBJ1-3; D not certain. Sequenced material: peripheral blood, taken on day 0 of MenACWY control vaccination. The CDR3 sequence is CASSGAGNTIYF. For the CDR3, the DNA is TGTGCCAGCAGTGGGGCTGGAAACACCATATATTTT.